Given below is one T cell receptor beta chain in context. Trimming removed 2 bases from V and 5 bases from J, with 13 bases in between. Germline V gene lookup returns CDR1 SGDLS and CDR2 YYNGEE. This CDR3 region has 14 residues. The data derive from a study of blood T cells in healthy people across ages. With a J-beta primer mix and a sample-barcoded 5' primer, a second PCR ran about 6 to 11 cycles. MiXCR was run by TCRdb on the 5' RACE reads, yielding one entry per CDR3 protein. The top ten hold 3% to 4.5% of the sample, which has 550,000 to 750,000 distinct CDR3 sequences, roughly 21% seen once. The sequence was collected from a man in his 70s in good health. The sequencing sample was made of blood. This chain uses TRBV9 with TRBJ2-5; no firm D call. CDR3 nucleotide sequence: TGTGCCAGCAGCGTCCACCCCCTCGGTGAGACCCAGTACTTC. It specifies CASSVHPLGETQYF.